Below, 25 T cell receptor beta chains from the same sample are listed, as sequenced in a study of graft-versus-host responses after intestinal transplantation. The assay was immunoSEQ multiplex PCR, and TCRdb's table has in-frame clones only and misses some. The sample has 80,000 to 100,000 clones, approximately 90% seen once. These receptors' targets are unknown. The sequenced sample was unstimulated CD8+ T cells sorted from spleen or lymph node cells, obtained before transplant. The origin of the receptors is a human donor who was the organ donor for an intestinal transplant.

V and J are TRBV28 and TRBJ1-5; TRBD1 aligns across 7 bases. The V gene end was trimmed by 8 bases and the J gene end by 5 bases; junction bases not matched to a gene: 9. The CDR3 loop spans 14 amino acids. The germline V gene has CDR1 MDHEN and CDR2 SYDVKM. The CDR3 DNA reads TGTGCCAGCTATTCAGGGGGGAGATATCAGCCCCAGCATTTT. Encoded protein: CASYSGGRYQPQHF.

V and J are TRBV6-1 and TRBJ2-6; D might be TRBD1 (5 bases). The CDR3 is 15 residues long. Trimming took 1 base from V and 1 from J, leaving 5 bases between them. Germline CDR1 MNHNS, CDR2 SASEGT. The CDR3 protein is CASSEGTSGANVLTF. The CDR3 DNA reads TGTGCCAGCAGTGAAGGGACATCTGGGGCCAACGTCCTGACTTTC.

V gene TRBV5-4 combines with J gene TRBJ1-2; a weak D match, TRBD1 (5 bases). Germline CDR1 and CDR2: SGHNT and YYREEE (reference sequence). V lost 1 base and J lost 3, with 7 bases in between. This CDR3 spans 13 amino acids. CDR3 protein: CASSLQGYYGYTF. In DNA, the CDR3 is TGTGCCAGCAGCTTGCAGGGATACTATGGCTACACCTTC.

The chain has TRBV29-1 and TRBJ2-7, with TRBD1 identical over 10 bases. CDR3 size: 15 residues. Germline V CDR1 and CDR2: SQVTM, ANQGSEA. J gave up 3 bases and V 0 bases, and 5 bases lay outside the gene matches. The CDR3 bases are TGCAGCGTTGAAGATCGACAGGGGGCTGTCTACGAGCAGTACTTC. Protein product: CSVEDRQGAVYEQYF.

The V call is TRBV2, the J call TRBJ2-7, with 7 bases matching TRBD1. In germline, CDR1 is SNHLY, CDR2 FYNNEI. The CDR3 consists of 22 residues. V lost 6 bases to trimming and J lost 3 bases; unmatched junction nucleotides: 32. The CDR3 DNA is TGTGCCAGCAGGGGGGTCCGGGACAGCAAAAAATCCGGGCGCGATATCCACTACGAGCAGTACTTC. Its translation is CASRGVRDSKKSGRDIHYEQYF.

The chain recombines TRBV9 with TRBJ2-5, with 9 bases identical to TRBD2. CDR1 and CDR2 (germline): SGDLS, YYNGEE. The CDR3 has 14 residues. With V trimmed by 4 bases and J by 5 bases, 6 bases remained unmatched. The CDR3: CASSPGLARETQYF. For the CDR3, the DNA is TGTGCCAGCAGCCCCGGACTAGCGAGGGAGACCCAGTACTTC.

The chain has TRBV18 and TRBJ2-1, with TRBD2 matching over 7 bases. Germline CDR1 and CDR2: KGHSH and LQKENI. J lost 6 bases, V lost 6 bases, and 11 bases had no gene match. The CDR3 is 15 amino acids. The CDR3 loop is CASSPPGLPFNEQFF. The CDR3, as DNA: TGTGCCAGCTCGCCTCCGGGACTACCGTTCAATGAGCAGTTCTTC.

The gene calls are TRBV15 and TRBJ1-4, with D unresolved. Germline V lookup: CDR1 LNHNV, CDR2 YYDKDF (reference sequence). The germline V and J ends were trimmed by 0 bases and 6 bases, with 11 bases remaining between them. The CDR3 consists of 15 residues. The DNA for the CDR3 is TGTGCCACCAGCAGAGATGACACTGATTATGAAAAACTGTTTTTT. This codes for CATSRDDTDYEKLFF.

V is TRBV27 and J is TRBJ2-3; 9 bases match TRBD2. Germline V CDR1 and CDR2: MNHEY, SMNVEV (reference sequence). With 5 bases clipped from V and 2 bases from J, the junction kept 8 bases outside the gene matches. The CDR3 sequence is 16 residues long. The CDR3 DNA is TGTGCCAGCAGTCCCTTAGCGGGAGTGCACACAGATACGCAGTATTTT. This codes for CASSPLAGVHTDTQYF.

The CDR3 bases are TGCGCCCCCTACAGGGGAACTAGTGGGACGGGTTTGGGAGAGCAGTACTTC. It encodes CAPYRGTSGTGLGEQYF. V usage is TRBV10-2 and J usage is TRBJ2-7; 7 bases fit TRBD1. CDR1 WSHSY and CDR2 SAAADI come from the germline V gene. The J segment lost 7 bases and the V segment lost 11 bases, leaving 26 bases of the junction unmatched. This CDR3 region has 17 residues.

The CDR3 DNA reads as TGCGCCAGCAGCCAAGTAGCCCTAAATTCGGGGCGGGGCTCCTACGAGCAGTACTTC. Its protein is CASSQVALNSGRGSYEQYF. This sequence joins TRBV4-1 and TRBJ2-7, with TRBD2 as a possible D gene (6 bases). Per germline, CDR1 MGHRA and CDR2 YSYEKL. The CDR3 extends over 19 amino acids. Trimming removed 1 base at V and 0 bases at J, with 22 bases between.

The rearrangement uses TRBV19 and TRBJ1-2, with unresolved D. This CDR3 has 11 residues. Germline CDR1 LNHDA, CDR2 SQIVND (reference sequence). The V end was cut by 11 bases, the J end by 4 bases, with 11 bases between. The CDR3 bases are TGTGCCGCGGGATCGGGCTATGGCTACACCTTC. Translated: CAAGSGYGYTF.

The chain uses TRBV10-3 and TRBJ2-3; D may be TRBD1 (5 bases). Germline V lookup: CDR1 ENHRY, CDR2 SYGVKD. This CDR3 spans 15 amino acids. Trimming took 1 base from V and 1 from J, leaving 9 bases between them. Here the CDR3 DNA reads TGTGCCATCAGTGAGTGGGTAGGGGGCACAGATACGCAGTATTTT. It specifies CAISEWVGGTDTQYF.

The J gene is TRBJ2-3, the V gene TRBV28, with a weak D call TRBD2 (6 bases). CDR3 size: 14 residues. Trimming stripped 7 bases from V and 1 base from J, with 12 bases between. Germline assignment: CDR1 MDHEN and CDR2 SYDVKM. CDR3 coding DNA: TGTGCCAGCAACCCGTGGAGGGGCACAGATACGCAGTATTTT. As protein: CASNPWRGTDTQYF.

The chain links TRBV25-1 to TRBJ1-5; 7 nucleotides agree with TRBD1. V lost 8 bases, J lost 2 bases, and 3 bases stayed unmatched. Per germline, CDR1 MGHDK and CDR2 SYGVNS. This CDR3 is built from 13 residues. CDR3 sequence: CASAGTGNQPQHF. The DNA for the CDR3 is TGTGCCAGCGCCGGGACAGGCAATCAGCCCCAGCATTTT.

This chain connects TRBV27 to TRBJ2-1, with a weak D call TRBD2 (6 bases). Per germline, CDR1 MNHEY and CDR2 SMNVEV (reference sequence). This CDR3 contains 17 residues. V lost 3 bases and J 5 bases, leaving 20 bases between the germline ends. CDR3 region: CASSFSEGWREDNEQFF. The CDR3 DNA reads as TGTGCCAGCAGTTTTTCGGAGGGTTGGAGGGAAGACAATGAGCAGTTCTTC.

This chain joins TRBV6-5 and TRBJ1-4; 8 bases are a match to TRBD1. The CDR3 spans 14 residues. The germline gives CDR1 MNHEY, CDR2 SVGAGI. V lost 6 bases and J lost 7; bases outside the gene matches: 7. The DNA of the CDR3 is TGTGCCAGCAGCAACGGACAGGGTAGTGAAAAACTGTTTTTT. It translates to CASSNGQGSEKLFF.

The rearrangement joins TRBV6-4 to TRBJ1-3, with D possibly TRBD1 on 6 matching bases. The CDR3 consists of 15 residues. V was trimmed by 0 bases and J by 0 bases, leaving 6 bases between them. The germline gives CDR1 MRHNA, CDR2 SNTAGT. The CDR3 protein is CASSDSDSSGNTIYF. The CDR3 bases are TGTGCCAGCAGTGACTCGGACAGCTCTGGAAACACCATATATTTT.

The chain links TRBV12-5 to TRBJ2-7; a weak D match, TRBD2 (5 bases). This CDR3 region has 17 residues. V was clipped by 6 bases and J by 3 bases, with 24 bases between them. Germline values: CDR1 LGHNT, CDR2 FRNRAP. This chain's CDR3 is CASGIGWGVYYFYEQYF. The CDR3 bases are TGTGCTAGTGGCATCGGGTGGGGAGTCTACTATTTCTACGAGCAGTACTTC.

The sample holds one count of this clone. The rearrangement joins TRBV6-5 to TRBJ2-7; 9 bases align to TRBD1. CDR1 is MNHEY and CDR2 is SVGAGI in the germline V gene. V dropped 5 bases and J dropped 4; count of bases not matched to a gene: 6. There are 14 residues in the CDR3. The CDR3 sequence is CASSTTGGRYEQYF. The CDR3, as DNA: TGTGCCAGCAGTACGACAGGGGGACGGTACGAGCAGTACTTC.

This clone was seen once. This chain's CDR3 is CASSLTGGFSYEQYF. CDR3 in DNA: TGTGCCAGCAGTTTAACAGGGGGGTTCTCCTACGAGCAGTACTTC. The chain is built from TRBV27 and TRBJ2-7; 8 positions agree with TRBD1. V gave up 2 bases and J gave up 0 bases; unmatched junction bases: 3. The germline gives CDR1 MNHEY, CDR2 SMNVEV (reference sequence). The CDR3 runs 15 residues.

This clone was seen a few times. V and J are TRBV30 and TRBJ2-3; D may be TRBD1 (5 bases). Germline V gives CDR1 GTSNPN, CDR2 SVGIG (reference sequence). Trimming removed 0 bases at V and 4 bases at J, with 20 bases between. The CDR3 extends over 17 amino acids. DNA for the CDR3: TGTGCCTGGAGTGTACCGACAGCCCCTTTAGGGTCAGATACGCAGTATTTT. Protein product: CAWSVPTAPLGSDTQYF. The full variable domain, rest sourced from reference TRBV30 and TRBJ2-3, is SQTIHQWPATLVQPVGSPLSLECTVEGTSNPNLYWYRQAAGRGLQLLFYSVGIGQISSEVPQNLSASRPQDRQFILSSKKLLLSDSGFYLCAWSVPTAPLGSDTQYFGPGTRLTVL.

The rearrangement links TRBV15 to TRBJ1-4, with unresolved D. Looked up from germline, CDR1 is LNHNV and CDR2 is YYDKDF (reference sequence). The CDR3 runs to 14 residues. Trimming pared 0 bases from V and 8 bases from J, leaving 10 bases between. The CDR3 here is CATSRDRRGEKLFF. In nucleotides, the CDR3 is TGTGCCACCAGCAGAGACCGGCGCGGGGAAAAACTGTTTTTT.

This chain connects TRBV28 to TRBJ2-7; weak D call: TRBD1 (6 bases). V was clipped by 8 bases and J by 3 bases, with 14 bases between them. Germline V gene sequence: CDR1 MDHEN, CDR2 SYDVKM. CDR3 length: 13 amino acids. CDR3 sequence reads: CASYAQGDYEQYF. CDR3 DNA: TGTGCCAGCTATGCACAGGGAGACTACGAGCAGTACTTC. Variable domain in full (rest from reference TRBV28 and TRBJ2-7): DVKVTQSSRYLVKRTGEKVFLECVQDMDHENMFWYRQDPGLGLRLIYFSYDVKMKEKGDIPEGYSVSREKKERFSLILESASTNQTSMYLCASYAQGDYEQYFGPGTRLTVT.

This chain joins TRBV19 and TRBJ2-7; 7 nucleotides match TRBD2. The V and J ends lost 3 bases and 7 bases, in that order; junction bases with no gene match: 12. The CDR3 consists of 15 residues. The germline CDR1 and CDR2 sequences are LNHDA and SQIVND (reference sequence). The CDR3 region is CASSMWIGLAAEQYF. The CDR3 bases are TGTGCCAGTAGTATGTGGATAGGGCTAGCGGCAGAGCAGTACTTC. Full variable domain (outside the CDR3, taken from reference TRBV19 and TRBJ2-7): DGGITQSPKYLFRKEGQNVTLSCEQNLNHDAMYWYRQDPGQGLRLIYYSQIVNDFQKGDIAEGYSVSREKKESFPLTVTSAQKNPTAFYLCASSMWIGLAAEQYFGPGTRLTVT.